This TCR beta chain was sequenced during a study of T cells in Graves' hyperthyroidism and ophthalmopathy. CDR1 and CDR2 from the germline V gene are SNHLY and FYNNEI. The CDR3 runs 14 residues. J lost 14 bases, V lost 8 bases, and 15 bases had no gene match. TCR beta CDR3 regions were amplified from RNA. With the HTBI primer set, the TCR CDR3 went through a first round of RT-PCR. TCRdb fed the multiplex PCR reads into MiXCR, producing one record per CDR3 protein. The sample has a few hundred thousand distinct CDR3 sequences, about 45% seen once. This sequence was found in an adult woman with Graves' disease, either hyperthyroidism or ophthalmopathy (not recorded which). The V gene is TRBV2, the J gene TRBJ1-6; 7 positions match TRBD1. The sample taken for sequencing was peripheral blood or thyroid tissue (not recorded which). The CDR3 sequence: CASGPRGTGLTLHF. CDR3 DNA: TGTGCCAGCGGCCCCAGGGGGACGGGGCTAACCCTCCACTTT.